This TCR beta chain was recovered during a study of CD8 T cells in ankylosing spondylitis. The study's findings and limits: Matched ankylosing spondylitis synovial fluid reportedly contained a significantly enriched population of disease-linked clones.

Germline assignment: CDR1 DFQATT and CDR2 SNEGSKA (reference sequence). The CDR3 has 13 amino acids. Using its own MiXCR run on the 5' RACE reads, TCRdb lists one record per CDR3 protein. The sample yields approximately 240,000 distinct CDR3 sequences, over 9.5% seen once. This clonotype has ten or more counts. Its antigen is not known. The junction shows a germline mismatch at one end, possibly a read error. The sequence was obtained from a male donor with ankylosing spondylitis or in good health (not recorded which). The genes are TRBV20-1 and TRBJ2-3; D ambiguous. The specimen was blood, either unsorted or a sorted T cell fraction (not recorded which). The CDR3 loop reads CSARAPSTDTQYF. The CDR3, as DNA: TGCAGTGCCAGAGCCCCTAGCACAGATACGCAGTATTTT.